Below are 21 T cell receptor beta chains sequenced from a single sample in a study of T cells in women clearing cervical HPV infection. Here immunoSEQ multiplex PCR was the method, and the copy in TCRdb shows in-frame clones only, minus some. Seen in this sample are around 30,000 clones; the ten most common clones hold approximately 16%. Sequencing was carried out using blood buffy coat. These receptors were obtained from a woman between 18 and 75 years old with a cervical HPV16 infection that either progressed to CIN3+ or cleared (not recorded which).

In the case of this clone: The read ends 3 residues before the CDR3 terminus; that terminus is restored from the germline J gene. The chain is built from TRBV20-1 and TRBJ1-5, with D maybe TRBD1 (5 bases). The CDR3 consists of 12 residues. CDR1 is DFQATT and CDR2 is SNEGSKA in the germline V gene (reference sequence). Trimming pared 2 bases from V and 4 bases from J, leaving 6 bases between. The CDR3 protein is CSARRGNQPQHF. The sequenced part of the CDR3 DNA is TGCAGTGCTAGAAGGGGTAATCAGCCC.

CDR3: CSAEPYLAEQTQYF. Partial CDR3 DNA: TGCAGTGCAGAACCTTATCTAGCCGAGCAGACC. The J gene is TRBJ2-5, the V gene TRBV20-1; weak D call: TRBD2 (5 bases). The read terminates 3 residues before the CDR3 end, so the remaining end is supplied by the germline J gene. There are 14 residues in the CDR3. Trimming took 6 bases from V and 6 from J, leaving 20 bases between them. Germline loops: CDR1 DFQATT, CDR2 SNEGSKA (reference sequence).

Comments on this clone: The read finishes 3 residues shy of the CDR3 end, and the germline J gene is used to complete it. The V and J genes are TRBV19 and TRBJ1-4; 8 positions agree with TRBD1. CDR1 and CDR2 from the germline V gene are LNHDA and SQIVND (reference sequence). The CDR3 runs to 16 residues. The ends lost 1 base at V and 5 bases at J; junction bases unmatched: 6. The CDR3 sequence: CASSIVRTGGNEKLFF. CDR3 DNA, as far as it was read: TGTGCCAGTAGTATAGTCCGTACAGGGGGGAATGAAAAA. Together with reference TRBV19 and TRBJ1-4, the CDR3 gives the full variable domain: DGGITQSPKYLFRKEGQNVTLSCEQNLNHDAMYWYRQDPGQGLRLIYYSQIVNDFQKGDIAEGYSVSREKKESFPLTVTSAQKNPTAFYLCASSIVRTGGNEKLFFGSGTQLSVL.

Turning to this clone: The read falls 3 residues short of the CDR3 end, and the missing part is taken from the germline J gene. The chain recombines TRBV10-3 with TRBJ1-2; 7 positions agree with TRBD1. Germline V lookup: CDR1 ENHRY, CDR2 SYGVKD. This CDR3 is built from 18 residues. The CDR3 spells CAISEPRGFVGTEHDYTF. Partial CDR3 DNA: TGTGCCATCAGTGAGCCCCGGGGCTTCGTGGGGACAGAGCACGAC.

On this clone: The read gets to within 3 residues of the CDR3 end, and the germline J gene fills in the rest. The genes are TRBV30 and TRBJ1-4; D call uncertain. Germline CDR1 is GTSNPN and CDR2 is SVGIG (reference sequence). This CDR3 comprises 13 residues. This chain's CDR3 is CAWSVRHGVPLFF. CDR3 DNA, as far as it was read: TGTGCCTGGAGTGTACGTCACGGGGTACCA.

Regarding this clone: The observed sequence ends 3 residues before the CDR3 terminus, with the missing tail filled in from the germline J gene. V is TRBV2 and J is TRBJ1-6, with D hard to call. The CDR3 contains 14 residues. V shed 4 bases and J shed 8 bases, with 12 bases lying between them. Germline V CDR1 and CDR2: SNHLY, FYNNEI. The CDR3 here is CASSVASYHSPLHF. The sequenced CDR3 bases are TGTGCCAGCAGTGTCGCCAGTTATCATTCACCC.

Note on this clone: The sequenced fragment ends 3 residues before the CDR3 boundary, so the rest is inferred from the germline J gene. V is TRBV2 and J is TRBJ1-4, with a possible D match to TRBD1 (5 bases). This CDR3 spans 13 amino acids. Germline CDR1 SNHLY, CDR2 FYNNEI. CDR3 in amino acids: CASTRDYNSPLFF. The CDR3 DNA, read in part, is TGTGCCAGCACCAGGGACTACAATTCACCA.

As to this clone: The sequence runs out 3 residues before the end of the CDR3; the remainder is reconstructed from the germline J gene. This rearrangement joins TRBV6-2 or TRBV6-3 to TRBJ2-1; 9 nucleotides agree with TRBD1. There are 15 residues in the CDR3. Germline values: CDR1 MNHEY, CDR2 SVGEGT. The junction had 13 bases not matched to a gene; V was cut back by 7 bases and J by 9 bases. The chain's CDR3 is CASTLLGQGIGEQFF. The DNA read from the CDR3 is TGTGCCAGCACCCTTTTGGGACAGGGTATAGGTGAG.

On this clone: Read coverage stops 3 residues before the CDR3 terminus; the germline J gene supplies the remainder. This chain connects TRBV6-2 or TRBV6-3 to TRBJ2-5, with D perhaps matching TRBD2 (5 bases). Germline CDR1 is MNHEY and CDR2 is SVGEGT. This CDR3 contains 12 residues. Trimming removed 5 bases at V and 5 bases at J, with 9 bases between. Partial CDR3 DNA: TGTGCCAGCAGTACTAGGTTGGAGACC. Its protein is CASSTRLET. The complete CDR3 sequence is CASSTRLETQYF.

Concerning this clone itself: Read data end 3 residues before the CDR3 end; the end is taken from the germline J gene. The V gene is TRBV28, the J gene TRBJ2-1; no clear D. The CDR3 runs to 15 residues. Germline V gene data show CDR1 as MDHEN and CDR2 as SYDVKM. V lost 7 bases and J 5 bases, leaving 18 bases between the germline ends. This chain's CDR3 is CASTNFLEFHNEQFF. Partial CDR3 DNA: TGTGCCAGCACCAACTTCCTAGAGTTTCACAATGAG. Full variable domain (missing parts from reference TRBV28 and TRBJ2-1): DVKVTQSSRYLVKRTGEKVFLECVQDMDHENMFWYRQDPGLGLRLIYFSYDVKMKEKGDIPEGYSVSREKKERFSLILESASTNQTSMYLCASTNFLEFHNEQFFGPGTRLTVL.

Remarks on this clone: The DNA ends 3 residues before the CDR3 does, and the rest of the CDR3 is filled in from the germline J gene. V and J are TRBV5-1 and TRBJ2-7; 7 nucleotides align to TRBD2. The CDR3 loop spans 15 amino acids. CDR1 and CDR2 (germline): SGHRS, YFSETQ. The trim removed 0 bases at V and 2 bases at J, leaving 5 bases unmatched. CDR3 sequence reads: CASSLGASGAYEQYF. The CDR3 DNA, read in part, is TGCGCCAGCAGCTTGGGGGCTAGCGGTGCCTACGAG. The complete variable domain, with remaining parts taken from reference TRBV5-1 and TRBJ2-7, reads KAGVTQTPRYLIKTRGQQVTLSCSPISGHRSVSWYQQTPGQGLQFLFEYFSETQRNKGNFPGRFSGRQFSNSRSEMNVSTLELGDSALYLCASSLGASGAYEQYFGPGTRLTVT.

Remarks on this clone: The CDR3 is cut off 3 residues early in the read; its end comes from the germline J gene. The V gene is TRBV18, the J gene TRBJ1-1, with 9 bases matching TRBD1. The CDR3 is 15 amino acids. CDR1 is KGHSH and CDR2 is LQKENI in the germline V gene. The sequenced part of the CDR3 DNA is TGTGCCAGCTCACCGCCGGGACAGGGTTCAGATACG. Its protein product is CASSPPGQGSDT. The entire CDR3 protein reads CASSPPGQGSDTAFF. The full variable domain, completed using reference TRBV18 and TRBJ1-1, is NAGVMQNPRHLVRRRGQEARLRCSPMKGHSHVYWYRQLPEEGLKFMVYLQKENIIDESGMPKERFSAEFPKEGPSILRIQQVVRGDSAAYFCASSPPGQGSDTAFFGQGTRLTVV.

To note about this clone: The read ends 3 residues shy of where the CDR3 ends; the end is completed using the germline J gene. The chain combines TRBV19 with TRBJ2-3, with 10 bases lining up with TRBD2. The CDR3 totals 16 residues. Germline CDR1 LNHDA, CDR2 SQIVND (reference sequence). V gave up 3 bases and J gave up 6 bases; unmatched junction bases: 9. The CDR3 bases that were read are TGTGCCAGTAGTATCCGAGCGGGGGGGCTCGATGATACG. This codes for CASSIRAGGLDDT. From start to end, the CDR3 is CASSIRAGGLDDTQYF.

This clone is classed as large (0.1 to 1%) by frequency. The read ends 3 residues shy of where the CDR3 ends; the end is completed using the germline J gene. The V and J genes are TRBV29-1 and TRBJ1-2, with D perhaps TRBD1 (5 bases). The CDR3 consists of 13 residues. Germline V CDR1 and CDR2: SQVTM, ANQGSEA. The DNA read from the CDR3 is TGCAGCGTGGAGACTAGCGGGGGTTACGAC. Translation gives CSVETSGGYD. The whole CDR3 reads CSVETSGGYDYTF.

On this clone itself: The observed sequence ends 3 residues before the CDR3 terminus, with the missing tail filled in from the germline J gene. This chain connects TRBV5-1 to TRBJ2-2; the match to TRBD1 covers 8 bases. Germline values: CDR1 SGHRS, CDR2 YFSETQ. The V and J ends lost 0 bases and 5 bases, in that order; junction bases with no gene match: 9. The CDR3 totals 17 residues. This chain's CDR3 is CASSLARTGLRTGELFF. The DNA read from the CDR3 is TGCGCCAGCAGCTTGGCTCGGACAGGGTTAAGAACCGGGGAG.

In the case of this clone: The read stops 3 residues short of the end of the CDR3; the missing end is completed from the germline J gene. The chain joins TRBV6-2 or TRBV6-3 to TRBJ2-4; 8 positions match TRBD1. The CDR3 totals 13 residues. Germline V gene lookup returns CDR1 MNHEY and CDR2 SVGEGT. The CDR3: CASSLTGDYGQYF. The sequenced CDR3 bases are TGTGCCAGCAGCCTGACAGGGGATTATGGT.

Details on this clone: The read finishes 3 residues shy of the CDR3 end, and the germline J gene is used to complete it. V is TRBV29-1 and J is TRBJ2-3, with 9 bases fitting TRBD2. The CDR3 runs 14 residues. Germline V gene lookup returns CDR1 SQVTM and CDR2 ANQGSEA. This chain's CDR3 is CSVEGDRGGGTQYF. The sequenced CDR3 bases are TGCAGCGTTGAAGGGGATCGCGGGGGGGGGACG.

Points on this clone: The read terminates 3 residues before the CDR3 end, so the remaining end is supplied by the germline J gene. This rearrangement joins TRBV20-1 to TRBJ2-1; TRBD2 agrees at 9 bases. Trimming cost V 5 bases and J 7 bases; bases outside gene matches: 9. Looked up from germline, CDR1 is DFQATT and CDR2 is SNEGSKA (reference sequence). The CDR3 runs 14 residues. CDR3 loop: CSALPGLAGNEQFF. Partial CDR3 DNA: TGCAGTGCTCTGCCGGGACTAGCTGGTAATGAG.

As for this clone: The read gets to within 3 residues of the CDR3 end, and the germline J gene fills in the rest. The rearrangement uses TRBV20-1 and TRBJ2-5; 8 bases are shared with TRBD2. The germline V gene has CDR1 DFQATT and CDR2 SNEGSKA (reference sequence). CDR3 size: 15 residues. Incomplete CDR3 DNA: TGCAGTGCTAGTGGCGCGACGGGGGGGCGAGATACC. It is translated as CSASGATGGRDT. The whole CDR3 sequence is CSASGATGGRDTQYF.

Details on this clone: With the read ending 3 residues before the CDR3 end, the germline J gene is used to fill in that end. The V call is TRBV10-2, the J call TRBJ1-5, with a weak D call TRBD1 (5 bases). CDR3 length: 15 amino acids. The V gene lost 6 bases and the J gene lost 2 bases, with 14 bases spanning the gap. Germline V CDR1 and CDR2: WSHSY, SAAADI. The sequenced part of the CDR3 DNA is TGCGCCAGCAGGGGGCCCGCTGAGGGCAATCAGCCC. As protein: CASRGPAEGNQP. From start to end, the CDR3 is CASRGPAEGNQPQHF.

With respect to this clone: The read finishes 3 residues shy of the CDR3 end, and the germline J gene is used to complete it. The chain uses TRBV10-1 and TRBJ2-4; the D gene is possibly TRBD1 (6 bases). The CDR3 sequence is 12 residues long. CDR1 WNHNN and CDR2 SYGVQD come from the germline V gene (reference sequence). The CDR3 DNA, read in part, is TGCGCCAGCGGGCGGCAGGGGTTGCGT. It specifies CASGRQGLR. The whole CDR3 protein is CASGRQGLRQYF.